The 19 T cell receptor beta chains given below trace back to one sample, sequenced in a study of chemoradiotherapy in HPV16-positive cancers. The method was immunoSEQ multiplex PCR; TCRdb's version includes in-frame clones alone and lacks a portion of them. The sample lists about 32,000 clones, 88% occurring once. Sample: blood, taken from a patient who underwent chemoradiotherapy. The origin of the receptors is a human donor with HPV-associated anogenital cancer.

The chain employs TRBV28 and TRBJ1-2; TRBD1 is a possible D gene (6 bases). The germline V gene has CDR1 MDHEN and CDR2 SYDVKM. The CDR3 is made up of 13 amino acids. The V end lost 5 bases, the J end lost 7 bases, and 14 bases lay between the germline ends. CDR3 region: CASSLLQGSGYTF. In nucleotides, the CDR3 is TGTGCCAGCAGTCTTCTACAGGGTTCTGGCTACACCTTC.

The genes are TRBV2 and TRBJ1-1; 7 positions match TRBD1. J lost 1 base, V lost 9 bases, and 5 bases had no gene match. Germline V gene sequence: CDR1 SNHLY, CDR2 FYNNEI. CDR3 length: 13 amino acids. The CDR3 region is CARSRDRNTEAFF. The CDR3 nucleotides read TGTGCCAGGTCCCGGGACAGGAACACTGAAGCTTTCTTT. Combining the CDR3 with reference TRBV2 and TRBJ1-1 gives the whole variable domain EPEVTQTPSHQVTQMGQEVILRCVPISNHLYFYWYRQILGQKVEFLVSFYNNEISEKSEIFDDQFSVERPDGSNFTLKIRSTKLEDSAMYFCARSRDRNTEAFFGQGTRLTVV.

The chain has TRBV2 and TRBJ1-1; D not certain. CDR1 and CDR2 (germline): SNHLY, FYNNEI. This CDR3 region has 15 residues. V was shortened by 6 bases and J by 3 bases, with 17 bases between the two germline ends. The CDR3: CASSSRLEGDTEAFF. In nucleotides, the CDR3 is TGTGCCAGCAGCAGCCGGCTGGAGGGCGACACTGAAGCTTTCTTT.

V and J are TRBV18 and TRBJ2-7; 8 bases agree with TRBD2. Germline CDR1 is KGHSH and CDR2 is LQKENI. After removal of 2 bases from V and 6 bases from J, the junction contained 9 bases not matched to a gene. The CDR3 has 15 amino acids. The CDR3 sequence is CASSPVDALAVEQYF. The CDR3 nucleotides read TGTGCCAGCTCACCAGTAGATGCACTAGCGGTCGAGCAGTACTTC.

This chain joins TRBV7-9 and TRBJ2-3; TRBD1 agrees at 8 bases. The CDR3 contains 15 residues. Losses at the gene ends were 5 bases for V and 4 bases for J; bases not matched to a gene: 8. Germline CDR1 is SEHNR and CDR2 is FQNEAQ (reference sequence). The CDR3: CASSASGQGADTQYF. Written as DNA, the CDR3 is TGTGCCAGCAGCGCCTCCGGACAGGGTGCAGATACGCAGTATTTT.

The chain employs TRBV5-1 and TRBJ2-3; D is possibly TRBD1 (5 bases). CDR1 is SGHRS and CDR2 is YFSETQ in the germline V gene. The CDR3 extends over 15 amino acids. V was trimmed by 2 bases and J by 2 bases, leaving 12 bases between them. The CDR3 nucleotides are TGCGCCAGCAGCTTATTACAGGAACCCACAGATACGCAGTATTTT. Amino acids: CASSLLQEPTDTQYF.

Here the CDR3 reads CASRNQVHYGYTF. CDR3 DNA: TGTGCCAGCAGAAATCAGGTGCACTATGGCTACACCTTC. The genes are TRBV6-5 and TRBJ1-2; the D is unclear. CDR1 and CDR2 (germline): MNHEY, SVGAGI. V was cut by 6 bases and J by 3 bases, with 11 bases left in between. CDR3 length: 13 residues.

The rearrangement links TRBV4-1 to TRBJ2-4; maybe TRBD1 (6 bases). CDR3 size: 19 residues. V was shortened by 0 bases and J by 3 bases, with 21 bases between the two germline ends. Germline V gives CDR1 MGHRA, CDR2 YSYEKL. Written as DNA, the CDR3 is TGCGCCAGCAGCCAAGAGACGGGCAAACTACAGGGCCGCAAAAACATTCAGTACTTC. Its protein product is CASSQETGKLQGRKNIQYF.

The chain couples TRBV30 to TRBJ1-2; D is uncertain. The CDR3 extends over 16 amino acids. V was shortened by 3 bases and J by 2 bases, with 19 bases between the two germline ends. The V gene's germline CDR1 is GTSNPN and CDR2 SVGIG (reference sequence). The CDR3 region is CAWSPALGRTNYGYTF. The DNA for the CDR3 is TGTGCCTGGAGCCCGGCCCTTGGCAGGACGAACTATGGCTACACCTTC.

This clone appeared a single time. The chain carries TRBV9 and TRBJ1-2; maybe TRBD1 (6 bases). The CDR3 runs 15 residues. Germline V gene data show CDR1 as SGDLS and CDR2 as YYNGEE. V gave up 0 bases and J gave up 5 bases, with 14 bases separating them. CDR3 residues: CASSVEAGDVYGYTF. The CDR3 DNA reads as TGTGCCAGCAGCGTAGAGGCAGGGGATGTATATGGCTACACCTTC.

This sequence joins TRBV11-2 and TRBJ1-1; 8 bases fit TRBD1. The CDR3 totals 15 residues. Germline CDR1 SGHAT, CDR2 FQNNGV. V shed 0 bases, J shed 12 bases, and the junction held 12 bases outside the gene matches. CDR3 bases: TGTGCCAGCAGCTTAGAGTTTCCGGACAGGGACATGACTTTCTTT. Translating it yields CASSLEFPDRDMTFF. Looking up the rest from reference TRBV11-2 and TRBJ1-1 gives the full variable domain: EAGVAQSPRYKIIEKRQSVAFWCNPISGHATLYWYQQILGQGPKLLIQFQNNGVVDDSQLPKDRFSAERLKGVDSTLKIQPAKLEDSAVYLCASSLEFPDRDMTFFGQGTRLTVV.

In this sample, this clone turned up once. The chain joins TRBV6-6 to TRBJ2-3, with 7 bases identical to TRBD2. CDR1 is MNHNY, CDR2 SVGAGI, per germline (reference sequence). The CDR3 is 15 residues long. After removal of 3 bases from V and 2 bases from J, the junction contained 5 bases not matched to a gene. The CDR3 reads CASSYGTTYTDTQYF. Here the CDR3 DNA reads TGTGCCAGCAGTTATGGGACTACTTACACAGATACGCAGTATTTT.

This rearrangement joins TRBV7-9 to TRBJ2-1; tentatively, D is TRBD1 (6 bases). This CDR3 region has 16 residues. The V gene lost 5 bases and the J gene lost 4 bases, with 18 bases spanning the gap. From germline, CDR1 is SEHNR and CDR2 FQNEAQ (reference sequence). CDR3: CASSRPGPGVYNEQFF. CDR3 coding DNA: TGTGCCAGCAGCCGGCCGGGGCCAGGGGTTTACAATGAGCAGTTCTTC.

The V gene is TRBV6-1, the J gene TRBJ1-2; 8 bases line up with TRBD1. The junction had 6 bases not matched to a gene; V was cut back by 7 bases and J by 8 bases. The CDR3 runs 12 residues. The germline V gene encodes CDR1 MNHNS and CDR2 SASEGT. The DNA of the CDR3 is TGTGCCAGCATTGGACAGGGCGTCGGCTACACCTTC. Amino acid sequence: CASIGQGVGYTF.

The V call is TRBV2, the J call TRBJ2-2; unclear D gene. The CDR3 extends over 14 amino acids. V lost 3 bases and J lost 6, with 11 bases in between. Germline CDR1 is SNHLY and CDR2 is FYNNEI. The CDR3: CASSEDRGSGELFF. In DNA, the CDR3 is TGTGCCAGCAGTGAGGACCGCGGCTCCGGGGAGCTGTTTTTT.

This clone showed up just once. V usage is TRBV27 and J usage is TRBJ2-5; 12 bases are a match to TRBD2. V lost 8 bases to trimming and J lost 5 bases; unmatched junction nucleotides: 12. Per germline, CDR1 MNHEY and CDR2 SMNVEV (reference sequence). The CDR3 covers 16 residues. The CDR3 DNA follows: TGTGCCAGCGCACCTCGCGGACTAGCGGGACGGGAGACCCAGTACTTC. Translated, it gives CASAPRGLAGRETQYF.

This chain uses TRBV18 with TRBJ2-7; 7 bases fit TRBD1. V was pared by 1 base and J by 0 bases, with 3 bases of the junction left unmatched. This CDR3 has 15 residues. The germline CDR1 and CDR2 sequences are KGHSH and LQKENI. CDR3 bases: TGTGCCAGCTCACCACAGGGACAGATCTCCTACGAGCAGTACTTC. Amino acids: CASSPQGQISYEQYF.

The chain combines TRBV5-1 with TRBJ2-5; D might be TRBD2 (5 bases). CDR3 length: 13 amino acids. The V end lost 4 bases, the J end lost 4 bases, and 11 bases lay between the germline ends. The germline V gene has CDR1 SGHRS and CDR2 YFSETQ. The CDR3 loop reads CASSPKSGETQYF. CDR3 DNA: TGCGCCAGCAGCCCCAAGAGCGGAGAGACCCAGTACTTC.

The chain has TRBV11-2 and TRBJ2-3; D is unclear. CDR1 is SGHAT and CDR2 is FQNNGV in the germline V gene. With 3 bases removed from V and 0 bases from J, the gap between germline ends came to 7 bases. The CDR3 contains 14 residues. The CDR3 nucleotides are TGTGCCAGCAGCTTGATGGACAGCACAGATACGCAGTATTTT. Translation: CASSLMDSTDTQYF.